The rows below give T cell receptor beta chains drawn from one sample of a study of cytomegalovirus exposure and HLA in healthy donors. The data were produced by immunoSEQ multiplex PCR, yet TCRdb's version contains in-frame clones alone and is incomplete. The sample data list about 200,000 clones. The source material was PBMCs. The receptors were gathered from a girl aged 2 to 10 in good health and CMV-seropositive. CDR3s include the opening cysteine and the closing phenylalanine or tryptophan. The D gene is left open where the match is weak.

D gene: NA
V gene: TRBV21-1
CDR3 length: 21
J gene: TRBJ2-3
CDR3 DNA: TGTGCCAGCAGCACGGAGGGTACTAGGATCGAGGGGAATCGATACACAGATACGCAGTATTTT
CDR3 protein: CASSTEGTRIEGNRYTDTQYF

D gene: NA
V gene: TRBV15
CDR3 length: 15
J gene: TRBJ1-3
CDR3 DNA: TGTGCCACCAGCGGACCTGGGGGGTCTGGAAACACCATATATTTT
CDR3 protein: CATSGPGGSGNTIYF

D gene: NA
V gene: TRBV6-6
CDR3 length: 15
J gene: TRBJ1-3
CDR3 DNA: TGTGCCAGCAGCTCCTTCGACAGACAAAGAAACACCATATATTTT
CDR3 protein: CASSSFDRQRNTIYF

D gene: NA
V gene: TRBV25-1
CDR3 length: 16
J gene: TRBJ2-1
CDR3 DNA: TGTGCCAGCAGCACTGGGGGGGGCTCAAAGGCTAATGAGCAGTTCTTC
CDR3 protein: CASSTGGGSKANEQFF

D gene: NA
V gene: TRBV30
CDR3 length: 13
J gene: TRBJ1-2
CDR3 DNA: TGTGCCTGGAGTGGACAGCATAACTATGGCTACACCTTC
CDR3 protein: CAWSGQHNYGYTF

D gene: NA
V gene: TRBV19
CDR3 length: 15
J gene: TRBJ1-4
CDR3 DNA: TGTGCCAGTAGTAATGCGGCTGCAACTAATGAAAAACTGTTTTTT
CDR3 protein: CASSNAAATNEKLFF

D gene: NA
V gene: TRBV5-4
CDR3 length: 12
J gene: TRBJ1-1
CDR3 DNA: TGTGCCAGCAGAATAAGAGCGCATGAAGCTTTCTTT
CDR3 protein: CASRIRAHEAFF

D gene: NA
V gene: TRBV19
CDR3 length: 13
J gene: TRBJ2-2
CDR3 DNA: TGTGCCACCAGGCTCTCGAACACCGGGGAGCTGTTTTTT
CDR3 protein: CATRLSNTGELFF

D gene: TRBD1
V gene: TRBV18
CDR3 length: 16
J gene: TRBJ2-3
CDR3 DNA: TGTGCCAGCTCACCACCGGACAGGGGGCGGACAGATACGCAGTATTTT
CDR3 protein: CASSPPDRGRTDTQYF

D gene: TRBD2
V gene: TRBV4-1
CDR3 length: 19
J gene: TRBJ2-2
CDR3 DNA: TGCGCCAGCAGCGTGTCGGGACTAGCGGGAGTGTCGGACACCGGGGAGCTGTTTTTT
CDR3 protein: CASSVSGLAGVSDTGELFF

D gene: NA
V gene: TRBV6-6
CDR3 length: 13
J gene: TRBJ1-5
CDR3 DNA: TGTGCCAGCAGTTACTCGCGGGATCAGCCCCAGCATTTT
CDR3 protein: CASSYSRDQPQHF

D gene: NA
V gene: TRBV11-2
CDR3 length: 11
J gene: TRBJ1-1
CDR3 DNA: TGTGCCAGCAGCTCTCGCACTGAAGCTTTCTTT
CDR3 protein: CASSSRTEAFF

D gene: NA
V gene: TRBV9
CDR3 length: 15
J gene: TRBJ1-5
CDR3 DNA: TGTGCCAGCAGCGTAGAGGGGAATAGCAATCAGCCCCAGCATTTT
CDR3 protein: CASSVEGNSNQPQHF

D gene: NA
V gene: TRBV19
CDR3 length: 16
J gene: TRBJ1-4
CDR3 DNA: TGTGCCAGTATGGGAGGAAGATGGGCCACTAATGAAAAACTGTTTTTT
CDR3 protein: CASMGGRWATNEKLFF

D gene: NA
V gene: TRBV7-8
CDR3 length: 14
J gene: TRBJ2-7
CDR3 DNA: TGTGCCAGCAGCTTAGGAGGACAGTCCTACGAGCAGTACTTC
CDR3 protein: CASSLGGQSYEQYF

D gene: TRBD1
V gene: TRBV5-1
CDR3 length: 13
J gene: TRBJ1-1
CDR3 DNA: TGCGCCAGCAAACCCAGGACAGGAGAAGAAGCTTTCTTT
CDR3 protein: CASKPRTGEEAFF

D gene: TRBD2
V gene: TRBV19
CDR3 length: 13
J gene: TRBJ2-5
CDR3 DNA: TGTGCCAGTAAAGTATCAGCGGGGGAGACCCAGTACTTC
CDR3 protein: CASKVSAGETQYF

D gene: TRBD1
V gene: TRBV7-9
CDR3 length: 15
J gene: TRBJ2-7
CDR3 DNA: TGTGCCAGCAGCTTTACAGGGGTCTTTGTCTACGAGCAGTACTTC
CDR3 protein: CASSFTGVFVYEQYF

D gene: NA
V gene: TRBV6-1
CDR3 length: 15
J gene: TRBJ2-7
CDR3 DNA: TGTGCCAGCAGTGAGACAGAAGAGAGAACCTACGAGCAGTACTTC
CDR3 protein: CASSETEERTYEQYF